These 15 T cell receptor beta chains were sequenced from one sample in a study of cytomegalovirus exposure and HLA in healthy donors. The PCR had 60 Vbeta and 13 Jbeta primers. Produced via immunoSEQ multiplex PCR; TCRdb's table is partial and in-frame only. This table has approximately 100,000 clones, about 79% appearing once. The sequencing sample was made of PBMCs. The receptors stem from a human donor in good health.

A single count supports this clone. The V and J genes are TRBV5-6 and TRBJ2-1, with 12 bases aligning to TRBD1. Germline CDR1 reads SGHDT; CDR2 reads YYEEEE. The V and J ends lost 0 bases and 9 bases, in that order; junction bases with no gene match: 10. This CDR3 contains 17 residues. The CDR3 DNA reads as TGTGCCAGCAGCTTGGCGCCGGATGGGACAGGGGGCCTTGAGCAGTTCTTC. Translating it yields CASSLAPDGTGGLEQFF.

The chain combines TRBV29-1 with TRBJ2-7, with 7 bases fitting TRBD2. Per the germline V gene, CDR1 is SQVTM and CDR2 is ANQGSEA. J lost 7 bases, V lost 6 bases, and 9 bases had no gene match. CDR3 length: 12 residues. The CDR3 loop reads CSVLGGMGEQYF. In nucleotides, the CDR3 is TGCAGCGTCCTCGGGGGGATGGGGGAGCAGTACTTC.

The CDR3 sequence is CATSSGQGWYEQYF. The DNA for the CDR3 is TGTGCCACCAGCAGCGGACAGGGTTGGTACGAGCAGTACTTC. The V and J genes are TRBV15 and TRBJ2-7, with TRBD1 identical over 8 bases. The CDR3 spans 14 residues. Germline trimming cut 3 bases from V and 4 bases from J; bases unmatched to any gene: 5. The germline CDR1 and CDR2 sequences are LNHNV and YYDKDF (reference sequence).

The rearrangement uses TRBV6-1 and TRBJ2-7, with D possibly being TRBD1 (6 bases). Germline values: CDR1 MNHNS, CDR2 SASEGT. There are 13 residues in the CDR3. The CDR3 DNA is TGTGCAAGCGAGGACAGCAACTCCTACGAGCAGTACTTC. Its translation is CASEDSNSYEQYF.

This clone was detected only once. The chain joins TRBV27 to TRBJ2-4, with 10 nucleotides matching TRBD1. The CDR3 runs to 16 residues. CDR1 is MNHEY, CDR2 SMNVEV, per germline (reference sequence). V trimming: 3 bases; J trimming: 6 bases; junction bases outside the gene matches: 8. In nucleotides, the CDR3 is TGTGCCAGCAGTTTGAGGTCAGGGACAGGGGTAAACATTCAGTACTTC. Amino acids: CASSLRSGTGVNIQYF.

J is TRBJ2-7 and V is TRBV30; D is unresolved. V lost 5 bases to trimming and J lost 3 bases, with 20 bases between them. Germline V gives CDR1 GTSNPN, CDR2 SVGIG (reference sequence). This CDR3 is built from 15 residues. In nucleotides, the CDR3 is TGTGCCTGGGATAGACCGTCGCGGCCCTACTACGAGCAGTACTTC. As protein: CAWDRPSRPYYEQYF.

This chain joins TRBV5-8 and TRBJ2-7; D may be TRBD2 (5 bases). V lost 0 bases and J lost 6, with 13 bases in between. In germline, CDR1 is SGHTS, CDR2 YDEGEE. The CDR3 spans 14 residues. CDR3: CASSLAGVMVEQYF. The CDR3 nucleotides read TGTGCCAGCAGCTTGGCCGGGGTTATGGTCGAGCAGTACTTC.

The rearrangement uses TRBV6-5 and TRBJ2-7, with a weak D call TRBD2 (5 bases). CDR1 and CDR2 from the germline V gene are MNHEY and SVGAGI. Trimming took 5 bases from V and 2 from J, leaving 16 bases between them. The length of the CDR3 is 15 residues. The CDR3: CASSQRLEATYEQYF. The CDR3, as DNA: TGTGCCAGCAGTCAAAGGTTGGAGGCGACCTACGAGCAGTACTTC.

The chain employs TRBV6-5 and TRBJ2-7; 7 nucleotides agree with TRBD1. Germline assignment: CDR1 MNHEY and CDR2 SVGAGI. The CDR3 has 14 residues. After removal of 4 bases from V and 5 bases from J, the junction contained 8 bases not matched to a gene. CDR3 sequence reads: CASSSQTGSHEQYF. In nucleotides, the CDR3 is TGTGCCAGCAGTTCCCAGACAGGGTCCCACGAGCAGTACTTC.

The chain uses TRBV29-1 and TRBJ2-7, with TRBD1 identical over 11 bases. Germline assignment: CDR1 SQVTM and CDR2 ANQGSEA. With V trimmed by 5 bases and J by 1 base, 7 bases remained unmatched. This CDR3 is built from 15 residues. For the CDR3, the DNA is TGCAGCGTTTCGACCGGGACAGGGGGATCCTACGAGCAGTACTTC. Translating it yields CSVSTGTGGSYEQYF.

The count of this clone is one. This chain links TRBV5-4 with TRBJ1-5; D might be TRBD1 (5 bases). V dropped 4 bases and J dropped 2 bases, with 13 bases sitting between them. Germline lookup yields CDR1 SGHNT and CDR2 YYREEE (reference sequence). The CDR3 length is 15 residues. The CDR3 DNA sequence: TGTGCCAGCAGCCCCTCCGCGGGGCGCAATCAGCCCCAGCATTTT. It encodes CASSPSAGRNQPQHF.

The chain links TRBV5-6 to TRBJ2-1, with 7 bases aligning to TRBD2. CDR1 and CDR2 from the germline V gene are SGHDT and YYEEEE. With 4 bases clipped from V and 10 bases from J, the junction kept 5 bases outside the gene matches. There are 12 residues in the CDR3. In DNA, the CDR3 is TGTGCCAGCAGCATCCCGCGGGGGGAGCAGTTCTTC. This encodes CASSIPRGEQFF.

The chain has TRBV4-1 and TRBJ1-5, with a possible D match to TRBD1 (5 bases). V was cut by 4 bases and J by 5 bases, with 15 bases left in between. CDR1 and CDR2 from the germline V gene are MGHRA and YSYEKL. CDR3 size: 15 residues. CDR3 residues: CASSPTGDPHQPQHF. For the CDR3, the DNA is TGCGCCAGCAGCCCTACAGGAGACCCCCATCAGCCCCAGCATTTT.

The J gene is TRBJ1-4, the V gene TRBV19; no clear D. The V end lost 2 bases, the J end lost 8 bases, and 6 bases lay between the germline ends. This CDR3 contains 12 residues. In germline, CDR1 is LNHDA, CDR2 SQIVND (reference sequence). CDR3: CASSISGEKLFF. The CDR3 DNA is TGTGCCAGTAGTATAAGCGGGGAAAAACTGTTTTTT.

This chain connects TRBV6-1 to TRBJ1-2; the D is unclear. The CDR3 has 16 residues. The V end was cut by 3 bases, the J end by 4 bases, with 18 bases between. Germline loops: CDR1 MNHNS, CDR2 SASEGT. For the CDR3, the DNA is TGTGCCAGCAGTGAGATGAAGAGGGCTGGTGGCTATGGCTACACCTTC. Translating it yields CASSEMKRAGGYGYTF.